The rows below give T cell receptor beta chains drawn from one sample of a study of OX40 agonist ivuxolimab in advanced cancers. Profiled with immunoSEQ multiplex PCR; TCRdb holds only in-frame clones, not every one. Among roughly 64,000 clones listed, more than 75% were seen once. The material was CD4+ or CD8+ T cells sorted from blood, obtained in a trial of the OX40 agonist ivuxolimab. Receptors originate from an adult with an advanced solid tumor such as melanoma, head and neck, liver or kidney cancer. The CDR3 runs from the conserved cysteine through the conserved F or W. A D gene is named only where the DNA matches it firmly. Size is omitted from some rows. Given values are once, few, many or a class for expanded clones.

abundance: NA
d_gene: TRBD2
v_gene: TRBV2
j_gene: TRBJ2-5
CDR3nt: TGTGCCAGCAGTGGGGATGGCTTCGGGGGGGTTGAGACCCAGTACTTC
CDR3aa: CASSGDGFGGVETQYF

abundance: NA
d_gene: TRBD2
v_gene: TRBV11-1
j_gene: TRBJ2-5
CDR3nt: TGTGCCAGCACCCCCGGACTAGTTGAGACCCAGTACTTC
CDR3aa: CASTPGLVETQYF

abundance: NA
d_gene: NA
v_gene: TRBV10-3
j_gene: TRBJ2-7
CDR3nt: TGTGCCATCAGTGGGACTGACACCTCCTACGAGCAGTACTTC
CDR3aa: CAISGTDTSYEQYF

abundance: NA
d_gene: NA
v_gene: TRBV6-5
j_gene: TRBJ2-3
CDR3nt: TGTGCCAGGGTGGCAGGAGGACCAGATACGCAGTATTTT
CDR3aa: CARVAGGPDTQYF

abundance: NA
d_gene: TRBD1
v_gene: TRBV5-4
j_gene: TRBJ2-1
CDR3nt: TGTGCCAGCAGCTTGCGGACAGGGGGAAATGAGCAGTTCTTC
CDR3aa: CASSLRTGGNEQFF

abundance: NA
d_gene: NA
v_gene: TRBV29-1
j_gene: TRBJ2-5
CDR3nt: TGCAGCGTTGCTCAAGCGGAGAGGGAGACCCAGTACTTC
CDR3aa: CSVAQAERETQYF

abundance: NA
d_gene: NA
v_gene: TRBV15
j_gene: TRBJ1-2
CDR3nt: TGTGCCACCAGCAGAGCGGAATCCTATGGCTACACCTTC
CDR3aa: CATSRAESYGYTF

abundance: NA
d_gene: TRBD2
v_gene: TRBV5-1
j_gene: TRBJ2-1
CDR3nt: TGCGCCAGCAGCTTGCCGGGACTAGCGGGCCCATACAATGAGCAGTTCTTC
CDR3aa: CASSLPGLAGPYNEQFF

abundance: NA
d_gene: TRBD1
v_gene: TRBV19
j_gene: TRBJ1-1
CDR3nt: TGTGCCAGTAGCATATTGGGACAGGGTAAGACTGAAGCTTTCTTT
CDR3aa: CASSILGQGKTEAFF

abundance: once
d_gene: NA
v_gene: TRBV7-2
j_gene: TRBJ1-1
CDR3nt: TGTGCCAGCAGCTTAACGCCCGTGACTGAAGCTTTCTTT
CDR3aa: CASSLTPVTEAFF

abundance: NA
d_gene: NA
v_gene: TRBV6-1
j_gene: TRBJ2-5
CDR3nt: TGTGCCAGCAGGACTAGTCAAGAGACCCAGTACTTC
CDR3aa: CASRTSQETQYF

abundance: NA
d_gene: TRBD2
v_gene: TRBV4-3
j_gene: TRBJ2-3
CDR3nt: TGCGCCAGCAGCCAGTTGTTAGGCGGGGGAAGCACAGATACGCAGTATTTT
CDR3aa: CASSQLLGGGSTDTQYF

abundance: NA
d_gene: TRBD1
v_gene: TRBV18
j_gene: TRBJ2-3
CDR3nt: TGTGCCAGCTCAACTGCCGGGACAGGGGTCCTTAGCACAGATACGCAGTATTTT
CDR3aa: CASSTAGTGVLSTDTQYF

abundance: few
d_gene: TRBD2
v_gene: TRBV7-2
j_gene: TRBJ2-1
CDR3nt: TGTGCCAGCAGCTTCGAACTAGCGGGGGGGCGCAATGAGCAGTTCTTC
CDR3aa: CASSFELAGGRNEQFF

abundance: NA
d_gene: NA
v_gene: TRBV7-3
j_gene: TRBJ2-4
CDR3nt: TGTGCCAGCAGCCCCGGACCTTCGATAGCCAAAAACATTCAGTACTTC
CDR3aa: CASSPGPSIAKNIQYF

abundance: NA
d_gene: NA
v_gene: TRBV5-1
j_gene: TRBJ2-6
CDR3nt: TGCGCCAGCAGGTCAAGCTCTGGGGCCAACGTCCTGACTTTC
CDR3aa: CASRSSSGANVLTF

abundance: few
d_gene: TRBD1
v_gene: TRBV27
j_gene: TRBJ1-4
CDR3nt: TGTGCCAGCAGGGCACAGGGGGGGGCTAATGAAAAACTGTTTTTT
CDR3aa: CASRAQGGANEKLFF

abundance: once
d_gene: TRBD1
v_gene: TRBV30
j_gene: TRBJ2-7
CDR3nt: TGTGCCTGGAGCCGACCTGGGACAGGGGTCTACGAGCAGTACTTC
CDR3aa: CAWSRPGTGVYEQYF

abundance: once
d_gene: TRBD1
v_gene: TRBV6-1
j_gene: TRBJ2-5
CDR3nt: TGTGCCAGCAGTATTGGACAGGGGGTAGTAGAGACCCAGTACTTC
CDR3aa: CASSIGQGVVETQYF

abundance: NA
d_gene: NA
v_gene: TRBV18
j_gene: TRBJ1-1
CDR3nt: TGTGCCAGCTCACTCCCGACAGCTACTGAAGCTTTCTTT
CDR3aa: CASSLPTATEAFF

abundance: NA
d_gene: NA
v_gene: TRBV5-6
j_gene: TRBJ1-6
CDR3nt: TGTGCCAGCAGCTTGGAGGAAAATTATTCACCCCTCCACTTT
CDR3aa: CASSLEENYSPLHF

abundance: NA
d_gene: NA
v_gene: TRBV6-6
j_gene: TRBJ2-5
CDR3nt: TGTGCTAGCAGCCCCTACGGGACACCCCAAGAGACCCAGTACTTC
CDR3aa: CASSPYGTPQETQYF

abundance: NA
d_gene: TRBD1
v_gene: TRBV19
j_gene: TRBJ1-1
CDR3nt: TGTGCCAGTAGACAACAGGGGGTCCTTCTAGGGGGGAACACTGAAGCTTTCTTT
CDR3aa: CASRQQGVLLGGNTEAFF

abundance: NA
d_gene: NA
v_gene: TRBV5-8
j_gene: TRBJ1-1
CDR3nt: TGTGCCAGCAGCCTACATAAGAACACTGAAGCTTTCTTT
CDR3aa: CASSLHKNTEAFF

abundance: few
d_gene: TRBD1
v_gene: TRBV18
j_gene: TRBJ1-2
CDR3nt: TGTGCCAGCTCACCAGGGACAGGGGACTATGGCTACACCTTC
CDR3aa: CASSPGTGDYGYTF

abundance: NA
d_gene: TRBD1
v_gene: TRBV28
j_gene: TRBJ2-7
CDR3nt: TGTGCCAGCAACGCCCCGGGACAGGGGTCCGGGGAGCAGTACTTC
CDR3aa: CASNAPGQGSGEQYF

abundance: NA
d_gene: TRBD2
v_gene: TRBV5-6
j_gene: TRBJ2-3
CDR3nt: TGTGCCAGCAGCTTGACTAGCGGGGGGGTCAGCACAGATACGCAGTATTTT
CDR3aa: CASSLTSGGVSTDTQYF

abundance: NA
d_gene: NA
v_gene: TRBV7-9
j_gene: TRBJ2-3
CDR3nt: TGTGCCAGCAGCTTAGGGTCGGGGGCCACAGATACGCAGTATTTT
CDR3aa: CASSLGSGATDTQYF

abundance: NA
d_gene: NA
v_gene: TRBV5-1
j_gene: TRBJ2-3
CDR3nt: TGCGCCAGCAGCTACGGACTATCTACGCAGTATTTT
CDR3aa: CASSYGLSTQYF